A single sample is the source of the 32 T cell receptor beta chains below, sequenced in a study of shared clonotypes between healthy human individuals. Profiling relied on immunoSEQ multiplex PCR, and the TCRdb table lists in-frame clones only, not all of them. Of roughly 490,000 clones in the sample, about 82% were seen once. The sample consisted of PBMCs. These receptors were collected from a woman in her 40s in good health. Some clones in this sample may be carry-over from other donors' samples.

V and J are TRBV2 and TRBJ1-5, with D maybe TRBD1 (6 bases). CDR1 is SNHLY and CDR2 is FYNNEI in the germline V gene. The CDR3 spans 12 residues. Between the trimmed V and J ends, which lost 7 bases and 4 bases, there was a span of 8 bases. CDR3 loop: CASKDSNQPQHF. Written as DNA, the CDR3 is TGTGCCAGCAAGGACAGTAATCAGCCCCAGCATTTT.

This clone occurred a few times. The chain couples TRBV5-6 to TRBJ2-7, with D hard to call. CDR1 SGHDT and CDR2 YYEEEE come from the germline V gene. The V gene lost 1 base and the J gene lost 6 bases, with 11 bases spanning the gap. The CDR3 has 13 amino acids. This CDR3 reads CASSLLSGPEQYF. The CDR3, as DNA: TGTGCCAGCAGCTTGTTATCGGGTCCCGAGCAGTACTTC.

The chain couples TRBV4-1 to TRBJ1-3, with a possible D match to TRBD1 (6 bases). Trimming took off 1 base at V and 4 bases at J, with 8 bases between the two ends. The CDR3 contains 14 residues. Germline V CDR1 and CDR2: MGHRA, YSYEKL. CDR3 in DNA: TGCGCCAGCAGCCAAGTCACAGGGGGAAACACCATATATTTT. It encodes CASSQVTGGNTIYF.

The chain combines TRBV4-1 with TRBJ2-7, with D perhaps TRBD2 (6 bases). This CDR3 is 17 amino acids long. V was pared by 4 bases and J by 6 bases, with 25 bases between. The germline V gene encodes CDR1 MGHRA and CDR2 YSYEKL. CDR3 nucleotide sequence: TGCGCCAGCAGCCCTCTCCCGGGAGCAGGGATCGACGGCGAGCAGTACTTC. Translated: CASSPLPGAGIDGEQYF.

This clone was counted a few times. V is TRBV7-6 and J is TRBJ1-6; D call uncertain. CDR3 length: 15 residues. Trimming took 8 bases from V and 6 from J, leaving 17 bases between them. Germline V CDR1 and CDR2: SGHVS, FNYEAQ. Here the CDR3 reads CASSWGVGSNSPLHF. For the CDR3, the DNA is TGTGCCAGCTCTTGGGGAGTCGGGAGTAATTCACCCCTCCACTTT.

The rearrangement joins TRBV5-1 to TRBJ2-1, with D perhaps matching TRBD1 (5 bases). V gave up 1 base and J gave up 8 bases, with 16 bases separating them. Germline V lookup: CDR1 SGHRS, CDR2 YFSETQ. This CDR3 has 15 amino acids. CDR3 DNA sequence: TGCGCCAGCAGCTTGAGCTGGCAGGGATTGGATGAGCAGTTCTTC. Translating it yields CASSLSWQGLDEQFF.

With regard to this clone: A read error likely explains this, since a far larger clone differs by one base. Other nucleotide sequences in the sample specify the same CDR3. V and J are TRBV6-1 and TRBJ2-5; D may be TRBD1 (5 bases). CDR1 and CDR2 (germline): MNHNS, SASEGT. This CDR3 has 13 amino acids. V was pared by 6 bases and J by 5 bases, with 13 bases between. The CDR3 nucleotides read TGTGCCAGCAGAGCGCTAGGGGTGGAGACCCAGTACTTC. Its translation is CASRALGVETQYF.

This clone was seen only a few times. This chain uses TRBV28 with TRBJ2-2; D unresolved. V was cut by 6 bases and J by 2 bases, with 7 bases left in between. CDR3 size: 13 residues. Germline CDR1 reads MDHEN; CDR2 reads SYDVKM. The CDR3 coding sequence is TGTGCCAGCAGACACAGAAACACCGGGGAGCTGTTTTTT. Its protein product is CASRHRNTGELFF.

This clone was detected a few times. The chain employs TRBV19 and TRBJ2-7; maybe TRBD2 (5 bases). The V end was cut by 9 bases, the J end by 2 bases, with 17 bases between. There are 14 residues in the CDR3. CDR1 is LNHDA, CDR2 SQIVND, per germline (reference sequence). The CDR3 here is CASPHPGSPYEQYF. Written as DNA, the CDR3 is TGTGCCAGCCCCCACCCGGGGAGCCCCTACGAGCAGTACTTC.

Here the CDR3 DNA reads TGTGCCAGTAGTATCATCGCAGGGGGCACTGAAGCTTTCTTT. Translated, it gives CASSIIAGGTEAFF. This sequence joins TRBV19 and TRBJ1-1; 7 nucleotides align to TRBD1. V dropped 3 bases and J dropped 4; count of bases not matched to a gene: 5. The CDR3 totals 14 residues. CDR1 is LNHDA and CDR2 is SQIVND in the germline V gene (reference sequence).

The genes are TRBV11-2 and TRBJ1-3, with 7 bases fitting TRBD1. V dropped 8 bases and J dropped 4; count of bases not matched to a gene: 8. The CDR3 spans 14 residues. CDR1 and CDR2 (germline): SGHAT, FQNNGV. DNA for the CDR3: TGTGCCAGCTCCCCAGCAGGGGGAGGAAACACCATATATTTT. It is translated as CASSPAGGGNTIYF.

This sequence joins TRBV5-4 and TRBJ2-3; 10 nucleotides line up with TRBD2. This CDR3 region has 15 residues. V gave up 1 base and J gave up 5 bases; unmatched junction bases: 4. Germline loops: CDR1 SGHNT, CDR2 YYREEE (reference sequence). In DNA form, the CDR3 reads TGTGCCAGCAGCTTGAGCGGGAGGGCCCAAGATACGCAGTATTTT. Translated: CASSLSGRAQDTQYF.

V usage is TRBV14 and J usage is TRBJ1-1, with 8 nucleotides matching TRBD1. The ends lost 1 base at V and 8 bases at J; junction bases unmatched: 3. The CDR3 runs to 13 residues. The germline CDR1 and CDR2 sequences are SGHDN and FVKESK. The CDR3 region is CASSQGQGREAFF. Written as DNA, the CDR3 is TGTGCCAGCAGCCAAGGACAGGGGCGCGAAGCTTTCTTT.

The rearrangement links TRBV28 to TRBJ2-7, with 11 bases identical to TRBD1. From germline, CDR1 is MDHEN and CDR2 SYDVKM. The CDR3 is 17 amino acids. V was clipped by 5 bases and J by 3 bases; unmatched bases: 12. The CDR3 DNA reads as TGTGCCAGCAGTCCGCTTACCGGACAGGGGGCAGACTACGAGCAGTACTTC. This encodes CASSPLTGQGADYEQYF.

The chain couples TRBV14 to TRBJ2-1, with D perhaps TRBD2 (5 bases). V lost 1 base and J lost 7, with 17 bases in between. Per germline, CDR1 SGHDN and CDR2 FVKESK. This CDR3 comprises 16 residues. The CDR3: CASSQAGLAWRNEQFF. CDR3 DNA sequence: TGTGCCAGCAGCCAAGCCGGGCTAGCTTGGCGAAATGAGCAGTTCTTC.

V and J are TRBV2 and TRBJ1-1; perhaps TRBD1 as D (6 bases). CDR3 size: 14 residues. The germline V gene encodes CDR1 SNHLY and CDR2 FYNNEI. V lost 8 bases and J lost 1, with 14 bases in between. The CDR3 loop reads CASFHRGQNTEAFF. In DNA, the CDR3 is TGTGCCAGCTTTCACCGGGGACAGAACACTGAAGCTTTCTTT.

The chain has TRBV5-6 and TRBJ1-1; D is undetermined. In germline, CDR1 is SGHDT, CDR2 YYEEEE. The CDR3 extends over 13 amino acids. Trimming pared 0 bases from V and 12 bases from J, leaving 15 bases between. The CDR3 here is CASSLGQGRESFF. Written as DNA, the CDR3 is TGTGCCAGCAGCTTGGGGCAAGGCCGGGAATCTTTCTTT.

This clone was counted only a few times. The gene calls are TRBV19 and TRBJ2-1; 7 nucleotides agree with TRBD2. The V gene's germline CDR1 is LNHDA and CDR2 SQIVND (reference sequence). V lost 7 bases to trimming and J lost 3 bases; unmatched junction nucleotides: 6. The CDR3 totals 14 residues. Here the CDR3 reads CASNGEGIYNEQFF. Written as DNA, the CDR3 is TGTGCCAGTAACGGGGAGGGGATCTACAATGAGCAGTTCTTC.

The gene calls are TRBV11-2 and TRBJ1-2; D is uncertain. The germline V gene encodes CDR1 SGHAT and CDR2 FQNNGV. Trimming pared 5 bases from V and 0 bases from J, leaving 13 bases between. The length of the CDR3 is 15 residues. CDR3 region: CASSALRTSNYGYTF. CDR3 coding DNA: TGTGCCAGCAGCGCATTGAGGACGTCTAACTATGGCTACACCTTC. Variable domain in full (rest from reference TRBV11-2 and TRBJ1-2): EAGVAQSPRYKIIEKRQSVAFWCNPISGHATLYWYQQILGQGPKLLIQFQNNGVVDDSQLPKDRFSAERLKGVDSTLKIQPAKLEDSAVYLCASSALRTSNYGYTFGSGTRLTVV.

This chain links TRBV28 with TRBJ2-5, with D perhaps assigned TRBD1 or TRBD2 (5 bases each). The length of the CDR3 is 14 residues. The V gene's germline CDR1 is MDHEN and CDR2 SYDVKM. Trimming took 4 bases from V and 3 from J, leaving 12 bases between them. The CDR3 DNA is TGTGCCAGCAGTTCGGGACCCGGGAAAGAGACCCAGTACTTC. This translates into CASSSGPGKETQYF. The whole variable domain, filled in from reference TRBV28 and TRBJ2-5, reads DVKVTQSSRYLVKRTGEKVFLECVQDMDHENMFWYRQDPGLGLRLIYFSYDVKMKEKGDIPEGYSVSREKKERFSLILESASTNQTSMYLCASSSGPGKETQYFGPGTRLLVL.

The genes are TRBV18 and TRBJ2-2; D not certain. This CDR3 spans 15 amino acids. Germline CDR1 is KGHSH and CDR2 is LQKENI. V gave up 3 bases and J gave up 4 bases, with 12 bases separating them. CDR3 sequence: CASSPWELITGELFF. The CDR3 DNA sequence: TGTGCCAGCTCACCGTGGGAACTGATCACCGGGGAGCTGTTTTTT.

The chain has TRBV30 and TRBJ2-2; the D is unclear. Germline assignment: CDR1 GTSNPN and CDR2 SVGIG (reference sequence). The V gene lost 5 bases and the J gene lost 2 bases, with 15 bases spanning the gap. This CDR3 spans 15 amino acids. The CDR3 DNA reads as TGTGCCTGGGGAAAGGCCCGGCTTAACACCGGGGAGCTGTTTTTT. Its protein is CAWGKARLNTGELFF.

Points on this clone: A clone one base away is much larger, so this may be a read error. Likely a read error: the CDR3 ends without its conserved phenylalanine or tryptophan. The chain combines TRBV4-1 with TRBJ1-1; possible D gene TRBD1, 6 bases. Germline CDR1 reads MGHRA; CDR2 reads YSYEKL. V lost 1 base and J lost 8, with 35 bases in between. This CDR3 region has 21 residues. As DNA, the CDR3 is TGCGCCAGCAGCCAAGTGTGGGGGGCTTCGGTTCTAATGGACGCGAAAGACGAAGCTTTCTCT. It encodes CASSQVWGASVLMDAKDEAFS.

V usage is TRBV11-2 and J usage is TRBJ2-5; D remains ambiguous. CDR3 length: 17 residues. The ends were cut back, 2 bases at V and 2 bases at J, with 18 bases in the middle. Germline lookup yields CDR1 SGHAT and CDR2 FQNNGV. CDR3 loop: CASSLKKLGISQETQYF. In DNA, the CDR3 is TGTGCCAGCAGCTTAAAAAAACTGGGGATCTCACAAGAGACCCAGTACTTC.

The gene calls are TRBV5-1 and TRBJ1-4; 9 bases match TRBD1. V shed 5 bases, J shed 5 bases, and the junction held 4 bases outside the gene matches. From germline, CDR1 is SGHRS and CDR2 YFSETQ. This CDR3 has 14 residues. This CDR3 is CASRSGTGNEKLFF. CDR3 sequence (DNA): TGCGCCAGCAGGAGCGGGACAGGGAATGAAAAACTGTTTTTT. Variable domain in full (rest from reference TRBV5-1 and TRBJ1-4): KAGVTQTPRYLIKTRGQQVTLSCSPISGHRSVSWYQQTPGQGLQFLFEYFSETQRNKGNFPGRFSGRQFSNSRSEMNVSTLELGDSALYLCASRSGTGNEKLFFGSGTQLSVL.

This clone has just one count. The V and J genes are TRBV6-5 and TRBJ1-5, with D possibly matching TRBD1 (6 bases). V lost 6 bases to trimming and J lost 4 bases, with 13 bases between them. The CDR3 has 14 residues. The germline gives CDR1 MNHEY, CDR2 SVGAGI. The CDR3, as DNA: TGTGCCAGCAGAACCGGGACACCGAATCAGCCCCAGCATTTT. It specifies CASRTGTPNQPQHF.

The V call is TRBV5-6, the J call TRBJ1-1; no clear D. Between the trimmed V and J ends, which lost 1 base and 3 bases, there was a span of 7 bases. CDR1 and CDR2 (germline): SGHDT, YYEEEE. This CDR3 contains 13 residues. The CDR3 protein is CASSLRVYTEAFF. DNA for the CDR3: TGTGCCAGCAGCTTGCGGGTTTACACTGAAGCTTTCTTT.

This clone turned up a few times. The rearrangement uses TRBV18 and TRBJ2-2; no clear D. The V gene's germline CDR1 is KGHSH and CDR2 LQKENI. The CDR3 totals 18 residues. V lost 3 bases, J lost 1 base, and 18 bases lay in between. CDR3 DNA sequence: TGTGCCAGCTCACCGGTCAGGAGTCCGCGATGGAACACCGGGGAGCTGTTTTTT. Protein sequence: CASSPVRSPRWNTGELFF.

The chain recombines TRBV11-2 with TRBJ2-3; a weak D match, TRBD2 (5 bases). The CDR3 length is 14 residues. Trimming stripped 5 bases from V and 0 bases from J, with 9 bases between. The germline V gene has CDR1 SGHAT and CDR2 FQNNGV. DNA of the CDR3: TGTGCCAGCAGCCCCCGGACTAGCACAGATACGCAGTATTTT. Its translation is CASSPRTSTDTQYF.

V and J are TRBV2 and TRBJ2-1; D ambiguous. Trimming took 1 base from V and 10 from J, leaving 8 bases between them. From germline, CDR1 is SNHLY and CDR2 FYNNEI. This CDR3 comprises 12 residues. This CDR3 is CASSEEAAEQFF. The CDR3 nucleotides read TGTGCCAGCAGTGAAGAGGCAGCGGAGCAGTTCTTC.

The chain carries TRBV5-1 and TRBJ1-2; 7 nucleotides agree with TRBD1. The CDR3 is made up of 13 amino acids. Germline V gene sequence: CDR1 SGHRS, CDR2 YFSETQ. V dropped 0 bases and J dropped 6; count of bases not matched to a gene: 2. The CDR3 loop is CASSLVQGHGYTF. CDR3 DNA sequence: TGCGCCAGCAGCTTGGTACAGGGGCATGGCTACACCTTC.

The V call is TRBV18, the J call TRBJ1-1; no reliable D call. The CDR3 is made up of 13 amino acids. The germline V and J ends were trimmed by 2 bases and 1 base, with 5 bases remaining between them. Germline V gene data show CDR1 as KGHSH and CDR2 as LQKENI. CDR3 loop: CASSPSQNTEAFF. The CDR3 region has the DNA TGTGCCAGCTCACCATCTCAGAACACTGAAGCTTTCTTT.